The rows below give T cell receptor beta chains drawn from one sample of a study of blood T cell repertoires in COVID-19. Measured with immunoSEQ multiplex PCR; TCRdb has only the in-frame clones, and not every one. This sample has roughly 29,000 clones; more than 60% occur once, and the top ten carry about 8%. The sequencing input was peripheral blood. Receptors were obtained from a woman aged 70-85 years with active or convalescent COVID-19. CDR3s include the opening cysteine and the closing phenylalanine or tryptophan. D genes are given only for firm matches. Clone size is given for some rows only: seen once, a few or many times, or a class if the clone is expanded.

v_gene: TRBV11-2
abundance: .
j_gene: TRBJ2-7
d_gene: TRBD2
CDR3nt: TGTGCCAGCAGCTCCTTAGCGGGAAGCTCCTACGAGCAGTACTTC
CDR3aa: CASSSLAGSSYEQYF

v_gene: TRBV19
abundance: few
j_gene: TRBJ1-2
d_gene: .
CDR3nt: TGTGCCAGTACAGGGCTCTACTATGGCTACACCTTC
CDR3aa: CASTGLYYGYTF

v_gene: TRBV5-8
abundance: .
j_gene: TRBJ1-3
d_gene: .
CDR3nt: TGTGCCAGCAGCTTACAGATTTCTGGAAACACCATATATTTT
CDR3aa: CASSLQISGNTIYF

v_gene: TRBV6-2/TRBV6-3
abundance: few
j_gene: TRBJ1-1
d_gene: .
CDR3nt: TGTGCCAGCAGTTCCCCTCGAGGCGGGAACACTGAAGCTTTCTTT
CDR3aa: CASSSPRGGNTEAFF

v_gene: TRBV27
abundance: .
j_gene: TRBJ2-3
d_gene: TRBD2
CDR3nt: TGTGCCAGCAGAATCTCGGGCGGGAGGCCCACAGATACGCAGTATTTT
CDR3aa: CASRISGGRPTDTQYF

v_gene: TRBV27
abundance: few
j_gene: TRBJ1-6
d_gene: .
CDR3nt: TGTGCCAGCAGTCGTTCCACGCCGGGATCTAATTCGGGCAATTCACCCCTCCACTTT
CDR3aa: CASSRSTPGSNSGNSPLHF

v_gene: TRBV3-1/TRBV3-2
abundance: few
j_gene: TRBJ1-4
d_gene: .
CDR3nt: TGTGCCAGCAGCCAAGTCTTGCAGGAAAATGAAAAACTGTTTTTT
CDR3aa: CASSQVLQENEKLFF

v_gene: TRBV5-6
abundance: .
j_gene: TRBJ1-1
d_gene: .
CDR3nt: TGTGCCAGCAGCGTTACAGGGTTAGGGAATCGGGACACTGAAGCTTTCTTT
CDR3aa: CASSVTGLGNRDTEAFF

v_gene: TRBV10-3
abundance: .
j_gene: TRBJ1-1
d_gene: .
CDR3nt: TGTGCCATCGGGCCGGGGACAAGCCAATCCACTGAAGCTTTCTTT
CDR3aa: CAIGPGTSQSTEAFF

v_gene: TRBV29-1
abundance: .
j_gene: TRBJ1-2
d_gene: .
CDR3nt: TGCAGCGTTGGAGGGGGTGACTATGGCTACACCTTC
CDR3aa: CSVGGGDYGYTF

v_gene: TRBV19
abundance: .
j_gene: TRBJ1-2
d_gene: .
CDR3nt: TGTGCCAGTATGCGGGGGACGGATTCTAGGGGTAACTATGGCTACACCTTC
CDR3aa: CASMRGTDSRGNYGYTF

v_gene: TRBV12-5
abundance: .
j_gene: TRBJ1-5
d_gene: TRBD1
CDR3nt: TGTGCTAGTGGTTTGGCAGGGGGAGTACAGCCCCAGCATTTT
CDR3aa: CASGLAGGVQPQHF

v_gene: TRBV29-1
abundance: .
j_gene: TRBJ2-7
d_gene: TRBD1
CDR3nt: TGCAGCGTTGTACCGGGACAGGGGTCCTCCTACGAGCAGTACTTC
CDR3aa: CSVVPGQGSSYEQYF

v_gene: TRBV2
abundance: .
j_gene: TRBJ1-5
d_gene: .
CDR3nt: TGTGCCAGCAGTACAGGCGGGGGTGAGGGTCAGCCCCAGCATTTT
CDR3aa: CASSTGGGEGQPQHF

v_gene: TRBV4-1
abundance: .
j_gene: TRBJ2-1
d_gene: .
CDR3nt: TGCGCCAGCAGCCAAGGATGGGCGGGACCAGTAAGCGGGCAGTTCTTC
CDR3aa: CASSQGWAGPVSGQFF

v_gene: TRBV7-9
abundance: .
j_gene: TRBJ2-3
d_gene: .
CDR3nt: TGTGCCAGCAGAGAAGGCGGGCTTGCGGGAATCACAGATACGCAGTATTTT
CDR3aa: CASREGGLAGITDTQYF

v_gene: TRBV19
abundance: .
j_gene: TRBJ1-2
d_gene: TRBD1
CDR3nt: TGTGCCAGTAGTTCCCCGGACAGGGACTATGGCTACACCTTC
CDR3aa: CASSSPDRDYGYTF

v_gene: TRBV9
abundance: .
j_gene: TRBJ2-7
d_gene: .
CDR3nt: TGTGCCAGCCGTGATGAAGTAACAAACGAGCAGTACTTC
CDR3aa: CASRDEVTNEQYF

v_gene: TRBV30
abundance: .
j_gene: TRBJ2-7
d_gene: .
CDR3nt: TGTGCCTGGGGCCTCAGGGGCTACTACGAGCAGTACTTC
CDR3aa: CAWGLRGYYEQYF

v_gene: TRBV28
abundance: .
j_gene: TRBJ1-2
d_gene: TRBD1
CDR3nt: TGTGCCAGCAGCACGGGACAGGGGGCTAGTGGCTACACCTTC
CDR3aa: CASSTGQGASGYTF

v_gene: TRBV18
abundance: .
j_gene: TRBJ2-3
d_gene: TRBD2
CDR3nt: TGTGCCAGCTCACCCGGTAGAGCCCCGGCGGGAGCCACAGATACGCAGTATTTT
CDR3aa: CASSPGRAPAGATDTQYF

v_gene: TRBV11-2
abundance: .
j_gene: TRBJ1-4
d_gene: .
CDR3nt: TGTGCCAGCAGCTTAGGTAGAAAAAATGAAAAACTGTTTTTT
CDR3aa: CASSLGRKNEKLFF

v_gene: TRBV30
abundance: .
j_gene: TRBJ1-3
d_gene: .
CDR3nt: TGTGCCTGGAGTACGACAACAGGGAATCGTCGGAACACCATATATTTT
CDR3aa: CAWSTTTGNRRNTIYF

v_gene: TRBV6-5
abundance: .
j_gene: TRBJ1-2
d_gene: .
CDR3nt: TGTGCCAGCAGTTTACAGGGAGAGGGGAATGGCTACACCTTC
CDR3aa: CASSLQGEGNGYTF

v_gene: TRBV7-2
abundance: .
j_gene: TRBJ2-7
d_gene: TRBD2
CDR3nt: TGTGCCGGGTCCCGCGGGGGGGCGTACGAGCAGTACTTC
CDR3aa: CAGSRGGAYEQYF

v_gene: TRBV6-2/TRBV6-3
abundance: few
j_gene: TRBJ2-3
d_gene: TRBD2
CDR3nt: TGTGCCAGCAGTTACGTCGCGGGAGAGCGCACAGATACGCAGTATTTT
CDR3aa: CASSYVAGERTDTQYF

v_gene: TRBV11-1
abundance: .
j_gene: TRBJ2-7
d_gene: .
CDR3nt: TGTGCCAGCAGCCGACAGTTGAGCTCCTACGAGCAGTACTTC
CDR3aa: CASSRQLSSYEQYF

v_gene: TRBV4-3
abundance: .
j_gene: TRBJ1-2
d_gene: .
CDR3nt: TGCGCCAGCAGCCAAGAAACAGGGAACTATGGCTACACCTTC
CDR3aa: CASSQETGNYGYTF

v_gene: TRBV5-1
abundance: .
j_gene: TRBJ2-7
d_gene: .
CDR3nt: TGCGCCAGCAGCTCCCTTAGCTCCTACGAGCAGTACTTC
CDR3aa: CASSSLSSYEQYF

v_gene: TRBV14
abundance: once
j_gene: TRBJ1-1
d_gene: .
CDR3nt: TGTGCCAGCAGCCAAGATTTGCGGGCATTAGGTGAAGCTTTCTTT
CDR3aa: CASSQDLRALGEAFF

v_gene: TRBV4-1
abundance: .
j_gene: TRBJ1-5
d_gene: TRBD1
CDR3nt: TGCGCCAGCAGCCAACCGGGACAGGGATCTTCGGCCCAGCATTTT
CDR3aa: CASSQPGQGSSAQHF

v_gene: TRBV28
abundance: .
j_gene: TRBJ1-2
d_gene: .
CDR3nt: TGTGCCAGCAGCACCGACAGGAAACTAGCCTTC
CDR3aa: CASSTDRKLAF

v_gene: TRBV5-1
abundance: .
j_gene: TRBJ1-2
d_gene: TRBD1
CDR3nt: TGCGCCAGCAGCCCAGGACAGGGGACATACTATGGCTACACCTTC
CDR3aa: CASSPGQGTYYGYTF

v_gene: TRBV11-2
abundance: .
j_gene: TRBJ2-3
d_gene: TRBD2
CDR3nt: TGTGCCAGCAGCTTAGCTGGGGGGACTAGCGGGGGGTACACAGATACGCAGTATTTT
CDR3aa: CASSLAGGTSGGYTDTQYF

v_gene: TRBV4-1
abundance: .
j_gene: TRBJ2-7
d_gene: TRBD2
CDR3nt: TGCGCCAGCAGCCAAGAACTAGCGATAGTGTACGAGCAGTACTTC
CDR3aa: CASSQELAIVYEQYF

v_gene: TRBV3-1/TRBV3-2
abundance: .
j_gene: TRBJ2-1
d_gene: TRBD2
CDR3nt: TGTGCCAGCAGCCCTAGCGGGGGGGGGTACAATGAGCAGTTCTTC
CDR3aa: CASSPSGGGYNEQFF

v_gene: TRBV5-1
abundance: .
j_gene: TRBJ2-1
d_gene: TRBD2
CDR3nt: TGCGCCAGCAGCCCGGGCGGGGGGTTCAATGAGCAGTTCTTC
CDR3aa: CASSPGGGFNEQFF

v_gene: TRBV12-1
abundance: .
j_gene: TRBJ1-1
d_gene: .
CDR3nt: TGTGCCAGCAGCCCCGGGACAGCTATAATGAACACTGAAGCTTTCTTT
CDR3aa: CASSPGTAIMNTEAFF

v_gene: TRBV2
abundance: .
j_gene: TRBJ1-1
d_gene: .
CDR3nt: TGTGCCAGCAGTGGTACGAGGGACACTGAAGCTTTCTTT
CDR3aa: CASSGTRDTEAFF

v_gene: TRBV7-9
abundance: .
j_gene: TRBJ2-7
d_gene: TRBD1
CDR3nt: TGTGCCAGCAGCCAGGGGGACAGGGACATGGTGGGCTTC
CDR3aa: CASSQGDRDMVGF

v_gene: TRBV3-1/TRBV3-2
abundance: .
j_gene: TRBJ2-5
d_gene: TRBD1
CDR3nt: TGTGCCAGCAGCCAGCCACAAGGGGGCAGGGAGACCCAGTACTTC
CDR3aa: CASSQPQGGRETQYF

v_gene: TRBV19
abundance: .
j_gene: TRBJ1-2
d_gene: TRBD1
CDR3nt: TGTGCCAGTAGTATGACAGGGAACGGAGGCTACACCTTC
CDR3aa: CASSMTGNGGYTF

v_gene: TRBV18
abundance: .
j_gene: TRBJ1-1
d_gene: .
CDR3nt: TGTGCCAGCTCAGGGGGGGGAAACACTGAAGCTTTCTTT
CDR3aa: CASSGGGNTEAFF

v_gene: TRBV7-2
abundance: .
j_gene: TRBJ2-1
d_gene: TRBD2
CDR3nt: TGTGCCTCGGGGACTAGCGGGCAATCCAATGAGCAGTTCTTC
CDR3aa: CASGTSGQSNEQFF

v_gene: TRBV6-6
abundance: .
j_gene: TRBJ1-2
d_gene: .
CDR3nt: TGTGCCAGCAGTTATCTAGGGGATAACTATGGCTACACCTTC
CDR3aa: CASSYLGDNYGYTF

v_gene: TRBV7-2
abundance: .
j_gene: TRBJ1-1
d_gene: TRBD1
CDR3nt: TGTGCCAGCAGCGGGACAGGGAGGAACACTGAAGCTTTCTTT
CDR3aa: CASSGTGRNTEAFF

v_gene: TRBV7-2
abundance: .
j_gene: TRBJ2-5
d_gene: .
CDR3nt: TGTGCCAGCAGCGGAGACAGCCAAGAGACCCAGTACTTC
CDR3aa: CASSGDSQETQYF

v_gene: TRBV6-5
abundance: .
j_gene: TRBJ2-7
d_gene: .
CDR3nt: TGTGCCAGCAGATCCCCCGAGGCCTACGAGCAGTACTTC
CDR3aa: CASRSPEAYEQYF

v_gene: TRBV19
abundance: once
j_gene: TRBJ2-1
d_gene: TRBD1
CDR3nt: TGTGCCAGTAGTCCCCCGGGACAGGACAATGAGCAGTTCTTC
CDR3aa: CASSPPGQDNEQFF

v_gene: TRBV14
abundance: .
j_gene: TRBJ2-7
d_gene: .
CDR3nt: TGTGCCAGCAGCCAAGATACGGGGTTCTCCTACGAGCAGTACTTC
CDR3aa: CASSQDTGFSYEQYF

v_gene: TRBV28
abundance: once
j_gene: TRBJ1-6
d_gene: .
CDR3nt: TGTGCCAGCAGTTTAGGGCAGGGTATTGTGAATTCACCCCTCCACTTT
CDR3aa: CASSLGQGIVNSPLHF

v_gene: TRBV1
abundance: .
j_gene: TRBJ2-5
d_gene: .
CDR3nt: TGCACCAGCAGCCAAGAGAGAAGCGTTGCACGACCCCAAGAGACCCAGTACTTC
CDR3aa: CTSSQERSVARPQETQYF

v_gene: TRBV18
abundance: .
j_gene: TRBJ1-5
d_gene: TRBD1
CDR3nt: TGTGCCAGCTCACCCGGAGGGCAGGGGGCGAGCGGCAATCAGCCCCAGCATTTT
CDR3aa: CASSPGGQGASGNQPQHF